These T cell receptor beta chains were read from a single sample in a study of memory CD4+ T cells and cytomegalovirus serostatus. Profiling relied on immunoSEQ multiplex PCR, and the TCRdb table lists in-frame clones only, not all of them. The table lists about 73,000 clones, about 78% of them singletons, with approximately 2.4% in the top ten. Sample: memory CD4+ T cells from blood. Receptors were obtained from an adult in good health and CMV-seropositive. CDR3s leave out the opening cysteine and the closing phenylalanine or tryptophan. The D gene is left open where the match is weak.

v_call: TRBV6-5
cdr3_length: 12
d_call: -
j_call: TRBJ1-1
cdr3_aa: ASSYSQGTTEAF

v_call: TRBV4-1
cdr3_length: 14
d_call: TRBD1
j_call: TRBJ1-1
cdr3_aa: ASSPQGKIPNTEAF

v_call: TRBV6-4
cdr3_length: 14
d_call: TRBD2
j_call: TRBJ2-3
cdr3_aa: ASSDSAGGRADTQY

v_call: TRBV5-1
cdr3_length: 14
d_call: -
j_call: TRBJ1-2
cdr3_aa: ASSLEVPPGTYGYT

v_call: TRBV6-6
cdr3_length: 9
d_call: TRBD1
j_call: TRBJ2-7
cdr3_aa: ASRDRYEQY

v_call: TRBV4-3
cdr3_length: 13
d_call: TRBD2
j_call: TRBJ2-2
cdr3_aa: ARGTSDTYTGELF

v_call: TRBV27
cdr3_length: 14
d_call: -
j_call: TRBJ2-3
cdr3_aa: ATQALGTGTTDTQY

v_call: TRBV28
cdr3_length: 13
d_call: TRBD1
j_call: TRBJ1-2
cdr3_aa: ASSLGTVRNYGYT

v_call: TRBV5-1
cdr3_length: 16
d_call: TRBD2
j_call: TRBJ2-3
cdr3_aa: ASSLEGTSGIGKDTQY

v_call: TRBV9
cdr3_length: 12
d_call: -
j_call: TRBJ2-5
cdr3_aa: ASSVYGDQETQY

v_call: TRBV7-9
cdr3_length: 12
d_call: -
j_call: TRBJ2-2
cdr3_aa: ASSSSTSPGELF

v_call: TRBV19
cdr3_length: 13
d_call: -
j_call: TRBJ2-7
cdr3_aa: ASSTMGQGSYEQY

v_call: TRBV18
cdr3_length: 13
d_call: -
j_call: TRBJ2-1
cdr3_aa: ASSPDLTRGGEQF

v_call: TRBV21-1
cdr3_length: 11
d_call: -
j_call: TRBJ1-2
cdr3_aa: ASSKVLGYGYT

v_call: TRBV19
cdr3_length: 11
d_call: -
j_call: TRBJ1-1
cdr3_aa: ASSANRKTEAF

v_call: TRBV18
cdr3_length: 12
d_call: -
j_call: TRBJ1-1
cdr3_aa: ASSPRVGDTEAF

v_call: TRBV19
cdr3_length: 14
d_call: TRBD1
j_call: TRBJ1-5
cdr3_aa: ASSKAGTVSNQPQH

v_call: TRBV5-1
cdr3_length: 11
d_call: -
j_call: TRBJ1-3
cdr3_aa: ASSLGPGNTIY

v_call: TRBV18
cdr3_length: 12
d_call: -
j_call: TRBJ1-2
cdr3_aa: ASSQNRGREGYT

v_call: TRBV9
cdr3_length: 14
d_call: TRBD2
j_call: TRBJ2-2
cdr3_aa: ASSVDPGGVSGELF

v_call: TRBV7-2
cdr3_length: 11
d_call: TRBD2
j_call: TRBJ2-1
cdr3_aa: ASSLFPRGGQF

v_call: TRBV7-9
cdr3_length: 11
d_call: -
j_call: TRBJ1-3
cdr3_aa: ASSLNPGNTIY

v_call: TRBV5-1
cdr3_length: 10
d_call: -
j_call: TRBJ2-3
cdr3_aa: ASSLDPFTQY

v_call: TRBV14
cdr3_length: 12
d_call: -
j_call: TRBJ1-2
cdr3_aa: ASSPSRLTYGYT

v_call: TRBV6-1
cdr3_length: 13
d_call: -
j_call: TRBJ2-5
cdr3_aa: ASSAYSEGGETQY

v_call: TRBV4-3
cdr3_length: 15
d_call: TRBD2
j_call: TRBJ2-3
cdr3_aa: ASSQGDGGGPGDTQY

v_call: TRBV5-1
cdr3_length: 15
d_call: -
j_call: TRBJ1-1
cdr3_aa: ASSPEARDAWNTEAF

v_call: TRBV6-1
cdr3_length: 14
d_call: TRBD2
j_call: TRBJ2-1
cdr3_aa: ASSGSREGGDNEQF

v_call: TRBV28
cdr3_length: 12
d_call: TRBD1
j_call: TRBJ1-5
cdr3_aa: ASSYRDRWWPQH

v_call: TRBV28
cdr3_length: 13
d_call: -
j_call: TRBJ2-3
cdr3_aa: ASSRPSGAGDTQY

v_call: TRBV7-9
cdr3_length: 12
d_call: -
j_call: TRBJ2-7
cdr3_aa: ASTYERQIYEQY

v_call: TRBV7-2
cdr3_length: 11
d_call: -
j_call: TRBJ1-1
cdr3_aa: ASSTQGNTEAF

v_call: TRBV7-9
cdr3_length: 12
d_call: -
j_call: TRBJ1-1
cdr3_aa: ASSLASAGTEAF

v_call: TRBV2
cdr3_length: 13
d_call: TRBD2
j_call: TRBJ2-1
cdr3_aa: ASSVTSGSYNEQF

v_call: TRBV30
cdr3_length: 11
d_call: -
j_call: TRBJ2-1
cdr3_aa: AWSVSANSRQF

v_call: TRBV6-5
cdr3_length: 14
d_call: TRBD2
j_call: TRBJ2-3
cdr3_aa: ASSYSLAGAPDTQY

v_call: TRBV10-2
cdr3_length: 14
d_call: TRBD2
j_call: TRBJ2-6
cdr3_aa: ASGAGGGAGANVLT

v_call: TRBV5-1
cdr3_length: 12
d_call: TRBD2
j_call: TRBJ2-5
cdr3_aa: ASSGTSAQETQY

v_call: TRBV28
cdr3_length: 13
d_call: -
j_call: TRBJ1-1
cdr3_aa: ASSAVPGGSTEAF

v_call: TRBV4-2
cdr3_length: 14
d_call: -
j_call: TRBJ2-3
cdr3_aa: ASSQDAGARTDTQY

v_call: TRBV28
cdr3_length: 13
d_call: -
j_call: TRBJ1-4
cdr3_aa: ASSFSTATNEKLF

v_call: TRBV11-3
cdr3_length: 12
d_call: -
j_call: TRBJ2-5
cdr3_aa: ASSPQGVGETQY

v_call: TRBV9
cdr3_length: 15
d_call: -
j_call: TRBJ2-1
cdr3_aa: ASSVGGGGNRYNEQF

v_call: TRBV29-1
cdr3_length: 10
d_call: -
j_call: TRBJ2-1
cdr3_aa: SVEGWNNEQF

v_call: TRBV27
cdr3_length: 14
d_call: -
j_call: TRBJ2-2
cdr3_aa: ASSLSRVLNTGELF

v_call: TRBV6-1
cdr3_length: 11
d_call: TRBD2
j_call: TRBJ2-2
cdr3_aa: ASSTSEAGELF

v_call: TRBV6-6
cdr3_length: 13
d_call: -
j_call: TRBJ2-2
cdr3_aa: ASSPLGDDTGELF

v_call: TRBV5-1
cdr3_length: 13
d_call: -
j_call: TRBJ1-5
cdr3_aa: ASSLDGGRDQPQH